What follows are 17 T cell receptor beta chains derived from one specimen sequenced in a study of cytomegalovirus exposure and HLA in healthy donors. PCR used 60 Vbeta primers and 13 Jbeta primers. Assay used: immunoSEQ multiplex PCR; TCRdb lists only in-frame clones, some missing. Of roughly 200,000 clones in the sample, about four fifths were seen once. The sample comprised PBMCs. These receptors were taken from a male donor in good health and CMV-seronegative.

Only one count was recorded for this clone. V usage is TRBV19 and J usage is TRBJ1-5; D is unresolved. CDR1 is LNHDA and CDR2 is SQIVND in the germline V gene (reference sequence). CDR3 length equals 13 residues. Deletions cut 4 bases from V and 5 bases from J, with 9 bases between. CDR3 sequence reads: CASSTQADQPQHF. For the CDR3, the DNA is TGTGCCAGTAGTACGCAGGCTGATCAGCCCCAGCATTTT.

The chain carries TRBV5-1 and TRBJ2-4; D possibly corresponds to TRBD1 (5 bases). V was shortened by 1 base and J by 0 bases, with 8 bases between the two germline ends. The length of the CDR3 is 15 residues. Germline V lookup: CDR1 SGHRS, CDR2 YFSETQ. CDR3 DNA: TGCGCCAGCAGCTTGTTAGGGGAAGCCAAAAACATTCAGTACTTC. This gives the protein CASSLLGEAKNIQYF. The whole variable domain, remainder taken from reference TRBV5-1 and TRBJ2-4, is KAGVTQTPRYLIKTRGQQVTLSCSPISGHRSVSWYQQTPGQGLQFLFEYFSETQRNKGNFPGRFSGRQFSNSRSEMNVSTLELGDSALYLCASSLLGEAKNIQYFGAGTRLSVL.

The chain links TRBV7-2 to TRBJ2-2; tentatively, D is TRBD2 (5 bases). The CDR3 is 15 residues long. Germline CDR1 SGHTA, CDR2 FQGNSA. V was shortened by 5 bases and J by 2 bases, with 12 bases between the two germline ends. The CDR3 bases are TGTGCCAGCAGCCCCTCAGCGGTTAACACCGGGGAGCTGTTTTTT. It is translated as CASSPSAVNTGELFF.

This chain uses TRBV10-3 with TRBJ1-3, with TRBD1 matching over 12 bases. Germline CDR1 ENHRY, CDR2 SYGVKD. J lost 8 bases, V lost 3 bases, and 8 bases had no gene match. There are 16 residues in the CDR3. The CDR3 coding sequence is TGTGCCATCAGTGACCCGGGACAGGGGGCCGTGTACACCATATATTTT. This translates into CAISDPGQGAVYTIYF.

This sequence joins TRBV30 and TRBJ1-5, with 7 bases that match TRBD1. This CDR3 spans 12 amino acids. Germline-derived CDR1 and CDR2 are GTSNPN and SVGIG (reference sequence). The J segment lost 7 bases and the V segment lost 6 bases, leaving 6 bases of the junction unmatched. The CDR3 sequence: CACQGEGQPQHF. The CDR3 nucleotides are TGTGCCTGCCAGGGGGAAGGGCAGCCCCAGCATTTT.

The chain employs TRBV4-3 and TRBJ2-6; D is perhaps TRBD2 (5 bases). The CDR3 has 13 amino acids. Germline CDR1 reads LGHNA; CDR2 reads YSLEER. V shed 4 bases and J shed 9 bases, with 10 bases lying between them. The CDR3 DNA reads TGCGCCAGCAGCCCTACAGAGGGCAACGTCCTGACTTTC. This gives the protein CASSPTEGNVLTF.

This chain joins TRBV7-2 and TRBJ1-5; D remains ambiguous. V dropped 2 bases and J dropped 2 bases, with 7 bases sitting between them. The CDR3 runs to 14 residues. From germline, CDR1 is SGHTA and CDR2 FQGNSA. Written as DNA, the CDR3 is TGTGCCAGCAGCTTAAGCCAGGGCAATCAGCCCCAGCATTTT. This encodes CASSLSQGNQPQHF.

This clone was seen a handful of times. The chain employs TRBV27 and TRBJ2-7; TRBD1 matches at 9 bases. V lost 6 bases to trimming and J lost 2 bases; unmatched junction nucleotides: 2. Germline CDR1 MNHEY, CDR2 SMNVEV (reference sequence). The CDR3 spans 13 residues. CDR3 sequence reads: CASRRQGAYEQYF. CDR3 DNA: TGTGCCAGCAGGCGACAGGGGGCCTACGAGCAGTACTTC.

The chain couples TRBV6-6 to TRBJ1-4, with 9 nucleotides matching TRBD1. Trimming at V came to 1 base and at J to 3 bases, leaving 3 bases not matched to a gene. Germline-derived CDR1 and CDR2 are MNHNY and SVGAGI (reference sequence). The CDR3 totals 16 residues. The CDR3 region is CASSYYRQGANEKLFF. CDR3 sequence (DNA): TGTGCCAGCAGTTACTACCGACAGGGGGCTAATGAAAAACTGTTTTTT.

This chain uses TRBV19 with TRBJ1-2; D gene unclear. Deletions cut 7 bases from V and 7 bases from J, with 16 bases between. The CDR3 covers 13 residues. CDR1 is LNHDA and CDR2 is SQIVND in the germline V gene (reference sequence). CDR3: CASTNSVTGGYTF. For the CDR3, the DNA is TGTGCCAGTACTAACTCTGTGACTGGTGGCTACACCTTC.

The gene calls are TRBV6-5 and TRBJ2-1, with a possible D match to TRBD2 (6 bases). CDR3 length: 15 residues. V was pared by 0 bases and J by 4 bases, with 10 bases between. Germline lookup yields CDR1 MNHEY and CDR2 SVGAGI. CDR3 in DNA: TGTGCCAGCAGTTACTCTAGCGGTTATTACAATGAGCAGTTCTTC. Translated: CASSYSSGYYNEQFF.

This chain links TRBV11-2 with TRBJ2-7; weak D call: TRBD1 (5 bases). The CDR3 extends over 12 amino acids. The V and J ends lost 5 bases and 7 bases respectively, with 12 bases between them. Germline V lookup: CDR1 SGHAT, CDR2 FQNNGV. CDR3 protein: CASSHLKGEQYF. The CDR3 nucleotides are TGTGCCAGCAGCCACCTAAAGGGGGAGCAGTACTTC.

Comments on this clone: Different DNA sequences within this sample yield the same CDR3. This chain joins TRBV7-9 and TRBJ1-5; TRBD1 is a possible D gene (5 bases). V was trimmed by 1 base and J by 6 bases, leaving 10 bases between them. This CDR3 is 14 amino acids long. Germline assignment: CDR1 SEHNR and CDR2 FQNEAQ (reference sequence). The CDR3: CASSLGQGGQPQHF. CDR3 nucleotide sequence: TGTGCCAGCAGCTTAGGGCAGGGAGGTCAGCCCCAGCATTTT.

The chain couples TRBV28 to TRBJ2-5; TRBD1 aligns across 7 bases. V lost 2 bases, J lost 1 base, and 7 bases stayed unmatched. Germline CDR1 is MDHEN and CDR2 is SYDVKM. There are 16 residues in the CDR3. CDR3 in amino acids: CASSLEGTELQETQYF. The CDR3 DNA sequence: TGTGCCAGCAGTTTAGAGGGGACAGAACTCCAAGAGACCCAGTACTTC. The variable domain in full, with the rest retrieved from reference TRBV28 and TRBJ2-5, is DVKVTQSSRYLVKRTGEKVFLECVQDMDHENMFWYRQDPGLGLRLIYFSYDVKMKEKGDIPEGYSVSREKKERFSLILESASTNQTSMYLCASSLEGTELQETQYFGPGTRLLVL.

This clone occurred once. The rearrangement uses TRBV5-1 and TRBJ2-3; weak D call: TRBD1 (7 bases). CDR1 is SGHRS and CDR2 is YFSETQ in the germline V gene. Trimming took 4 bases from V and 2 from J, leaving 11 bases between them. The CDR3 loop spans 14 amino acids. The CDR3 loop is CASSAGQLTDTQYF. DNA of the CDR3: TGCGCCAGCAGCGCGGGACAGCTCACAGATACGCAGTATTTT.

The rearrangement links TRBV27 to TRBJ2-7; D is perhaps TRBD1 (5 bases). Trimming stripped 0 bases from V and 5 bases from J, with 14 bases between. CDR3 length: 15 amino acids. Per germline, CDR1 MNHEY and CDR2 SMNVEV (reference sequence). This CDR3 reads CASSLSPAGLHEQYF. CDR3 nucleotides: TGTGCCAGCAGTTTATCGCCGGCAGGGCTCCACGAGCAGTACTTC.

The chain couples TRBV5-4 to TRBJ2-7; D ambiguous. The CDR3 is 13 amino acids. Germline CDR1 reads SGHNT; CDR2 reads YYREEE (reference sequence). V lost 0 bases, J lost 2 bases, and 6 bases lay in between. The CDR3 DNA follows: TGTGCCAGCAGCTTGGGGCCTGCCTACGAGCAGTACTTC. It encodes CASSLGPAYEQYF.